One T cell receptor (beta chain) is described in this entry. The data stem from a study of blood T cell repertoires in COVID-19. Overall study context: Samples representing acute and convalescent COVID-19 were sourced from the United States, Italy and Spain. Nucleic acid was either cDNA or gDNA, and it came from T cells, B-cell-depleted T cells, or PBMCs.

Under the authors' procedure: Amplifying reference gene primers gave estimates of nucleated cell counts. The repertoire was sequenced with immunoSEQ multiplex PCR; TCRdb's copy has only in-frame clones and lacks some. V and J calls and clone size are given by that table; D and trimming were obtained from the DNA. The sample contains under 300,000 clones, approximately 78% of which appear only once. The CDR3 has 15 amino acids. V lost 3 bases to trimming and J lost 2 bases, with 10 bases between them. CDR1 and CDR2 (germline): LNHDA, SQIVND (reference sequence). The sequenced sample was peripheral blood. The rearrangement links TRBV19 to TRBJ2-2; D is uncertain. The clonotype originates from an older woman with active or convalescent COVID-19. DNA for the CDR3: TGTGCCAGTAGTATCCGACAAATCAACACCGGGGAGCTGTTTTTT. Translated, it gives CASSIRQINTGELFF. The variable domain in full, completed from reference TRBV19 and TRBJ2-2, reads DGGITQSPKYLFRKEGQNVTLSCEQNLNHDAMYWYRQDPGQGLRLIYYSQIVNDFQKGDIAEGYSVSREKKESFPLTVTSAQKNPTAFYLCASSIRQINTGELFFGEGSRLTVL.